The 4 T cell receptor beta chains presented below share a single source sample, sequenced in a study of cytomegalovirus exposure and HLA in healthy donors. Primers: 60 Vbeta forward and 13 Jbeta reverse. Using immunoSEQ multiplex PCR, the repertoire was profiled, and TCRdb retains in-frame clones only, with some absent. The sample includes fewer than 200,000 clones, roughly 80% of them seen just once. Sequencing was carried out using PBMCs. The origin of the receptors is a man between 18 and 29 years old in good health and CMV-seropositive.

The V and J genes are TRBV7-6 and TRBJ2-5, with 9 nucleotides matching TRBD1. The DNA end favors TRBJ2-7, so the J call may be wrong. CDR3 length: 15 amino acids. CDR1 and CDR2 (germline): SGHVS, FNYEAQ. The CDR3 bases are TGTGCCAGCAGCTGGGGACAGGGCCTCTCCTACGAGCAGTACTTC. It encodes CASSWGQGLSYEQYF.

Only one count was recorded for this clone. The CDR3 loop reads CASLNTRTSHYNEQFF. CDR3 sequence (DNA): TGTGCCTCCTTAAACACGAGGACTAGTCACTACAATGAGCAGTTCTTC. The V call is TRBV30, the J call TRBJ2-1, with 7 bases lining up with TRBD2. CDR1 and CDR2 from the germline V gene are GTSNPN and SVGIG (reference sequence). This CDR3 is built from 16 residues. V lost 7 bases to trimming and J lost 3 bases; unmatched junction nucleotides: 15.

This clone was found many times. The gene calls are TRBV9 and TRBJ2-2; possibly TRBD1 for D (5 bases). Germline CDR1 is SGDLS and CDR2 is YYNGEE. CDR3 length: 16 residues. V lost 0 bases and J 5 bases, leaving 14 bases between the germline ends. The CDR3 DNA follows: TGTGCCAGCAGCGTAGTAGGTGGGGCTCCTACCGGGGAGCTGTTTTTT. Translation: CASSVVGGAPTGELFF.

The chain couples TRBV6-4 to TRBJ1-5, with D hard to call. From germline, CDR1 is MRHNA and CDR2 SNTAGT. V was shortened by 0 bases and J by 0 bases, with 15 bases between the two germline ends. The CDR3 has 18 amino acids. The chain's CDR3 is CASSDSRFVAYSNQPQHF. The CDR3 nucleotides are TGTGCCAGCAGTGACTCGAGATTTGTAGCCTATAGCAATCAGCCCCAGCATTTT.